The 31 T cell receptor beta chains presented below share a single source sample, sequenced in a study of blood T cell repertoires in COVID-19. Clones were sequenced by immunoSEQ multiplex PCR, and TCRdb holds only the in-frame ones, with some missing. This table has around 42,000 clones, about four fifths appearing once. The specimen was peripheral blood. The receptor set was obtained from a man older than 75 with active or convalescent COVID-19.

The chain employs TRBV5-1 and TRBJ1-1, with D possibly TRBD1 on 6 matching bases. CDR1 and CDR2 from the germline V gene are SGHRS and YFSETQ. This CDR3 comprises 14 residues. V was cut by 5 bases and J by 1 base, with 12 bases left in between. CDR3 sequence: CASRETGANTEAFF. In nucleotides, the CDR3 is TGCGCCAGCAGGGAGACAGGAGCGAACACTGAAGCTTTCTTT. Full variable domain (rest looked up from reference TRBV5-1 and TRBJ1-1): KAGVTQTPRYLIKTRGQQVTLSCSPISGHRSVSWYQQTPGQGLQFLFEYFSETQRNKGNFPGRFSGRQFSNSRSEMNVSTLELGDSALYLCASRETGANTEAFFGQGTRLTVV.

V is TRBV2 and J is TRBJ2-3, with 7 bases identical to TRBD2. The CDR3 spans 16 residues. The V segment lost 2 bases and the J segment 3 bases; nucleotides outside the gene matches: 8. Germline V gene lookup returns CDR1 SNHLY and CDR2 FYNNEI. CDR3 residues: CASSEWGGVATDTQYF. The CDR3 DNA reads as TGTGCCAGCAGTGAATGGGGAGGGGTGGCGACAGATACGCAGTATTTT.

This clone was seen only a few times. The chain employs TRBV6-1 and TRBJ2-2; 8 nucleotides agree with TRBD2. Per the germline V gene, CDR1 is MNHNS and CDR2 is SASEGT. CDR3 size: 17 residues. The J segment lost 7 bases and the V segment lost 2 bases, leaving 12 bases of the junction unmatched. CDR3: CASSEPGGVIQIGELFF. CDR3 nucleotides: TGTGCCAGCAGTGAACCGGGAGGGGTAATACAGATCGGGGAGCTGTTTTTT.

This chain connects TRBV7-6 to TRBJ1-2; 8 bases line up with TRBD1. Germline lookup yields CDR1 SGHVS and CDR2 FNYEAQ. The CDR3 covers 14 residues. The trim removed 5 bases at V and 8 bases at J, leaving 10 bases unmatched. The CDR3 DNA follows: TGTGCCAGCAGCGCGCGTACAGGGGGAGGAGGCTACACCTTC. The encoded protein is CASSARTGGGGYTF.

The gene calls are TRBV29-1 and TRBJ2-1; 10 bases match TRBD2. The germline gives CDR1 SQVTM, CDR2 ANQGSEA. V gave up 2 bases and J gave up 0 bases; unmatched junction bases: 13. This CDR3 comprises 19 residues. CDR3 in amino acids: CSVELQEGLAYGSYNEQFF. CDR3 sequence (DNA): TGCAGCGTTGAATTGCAGGAGGGACTAGCGTATGGCTCCTACAATGAGCAGTTCTTC.

This sequence joins TRBV29-1 and TRBJ1-5, with 7 bases aligning to TRBD1. CDR1 SQVTM and CDR2 ANQGSEA come from the germline V gene. After removal of 6 bases from V and 2 bases from J, the junction contained 4 bases not matched to a gene. The CDR3 is made up of 13 amino acids. CDR3 loop: CSVSGTGNQPQHF. The CDR3 DNA reads as TGCAGCGTCTCCGGGACAGGCAATCAGCCCCAGCATTTT.

V and J are TRBV27 and TRBJ1-1; D call uncertain. Germline V CDR1 and CDR2: MNHEY, SMNVEV (reference sequence). Trimming pared 6 bases from V and 1 base from J, leaving 18 bases between. The CDR3 is 16 residues long. CDR3 region: CASRRRYSGPNTEAFF. In DNA, the CDR3 is TGTGCCAGCAGGCGAAGATACAGCGGACCGAACACTGAAGCTTTCTTT.

The chain employs TRBV5-1 and TRBJ2-6; D is perhaps TRBD2 (5 bases). Per germline, CDR1 SGHRS and CDR2 YFSETQ. The germline V and J ends were trimmed by 3 bases and 0 bases, with 16 bases remaining between them. The CDR3 contains 18 residues. CDR3: CASSSLARRSSGANVLTF. CDR3 sequence (DNA): TGCGCCAGCAGCTCGTTAGCGCGTCGGAGCTCTGGGGCCAACGTCCTGACTTTC.

This clone was counted only a few times. The rearrangement uses TRBV18 and TRBJ2-5; 10 positions match TRBD2. The CDR3 totals 15 residues. The germline CDR1 and CDR2 sequences are KGHSH and LQKENI. The J segment lost 5 bases and the V segment lost 9 bases, leaving 12 bases of the junction unmatched. Here the CDR3 reads CASSQLAGFGETQYF. The CDR3 nucleotides read TGTGCCAGTTCCCAACTAGCGGGGTTCGGGGAGACCCAGTACTTC.

This sequence joins TRBV10-3 and TRBJ1-2, with 9 bases aligning to TRBD1. V shed 0 bases, J shed 11 bases, and the junction held 10 bases outside the gene matches. The CDR3 loop spans 15 amino acids. Germline V lookup: CDR1 ENHRY, CDR2 SYGVKD. CDR3: CAISESIATGGFYTF. Here the CDR3 DNA reads TGTGCCATCAGTGAGTCGATCGCGACAGGGGGATTTTACACCTTC.

The chain uses TRBV7-2 and TRBJ2-7; unclear D gene. CDR3 length: 14 residues. Looked up from germline, CDR1 is SGHTA and CDR2 is FQGNSA. The ends were cut back, 1 base at V and 5 bases at J, with 12 bases in the middle. The CDR3 here is CASSLVPSEDEQYF. The CDR3 DNA reads TGTGCCAGCAGCTTAGTTCCTTCCGAGGACGAGCAGTACTTC.

This clone was detected only a few times. The chain joins TRBV30 to TRBJ2-5, with D uncertain. V was pared by 0 bases and J by 3 bases, with 5 bases between. The CDR3 runs to 12 residues. In germline, CDR1 is GTSNPN, CDR2 SVGIG (reference sequence). CDR3: CAWSVGEETQYF. In DNA form, the CDR3 reads TGTGCCTGGAGTGTCGGTGAAGAGACCCAGTACTTC.

The chain employs TRBV10-3 and TRBJ1-4, with no clear D. The CDR3 contains 14 residues. V dropped 2 bases and J dropped 0 bases, with 4 bases sitting between them. The germline V gene encodes CDR1 ENHRY and CDR2 SYGVKD. The CDR3 here is CAISEPATNEKLFF. The CDR3 coding sequence is TGTGCCATCAGTGAGCCGGCAACTAATGAAAAACTGTTTTTT.

As regards this clone: This likely stems from a read error, as it lies one base from a far larger clone. This rearrangement joins TRBV2 to TRBJ2-7; 7 bases are a match to TRBD2. The CDR3 loop spans 13 amino acids. In germline, CDR1 is SNHLY, CDR2 FYNNEI. The CDR3 here is CACSDGTIDEQYF. CDR3 nucleotide sequence: TGTGCCTGCAGTGATGGGACTATCGACGAGCAGTACTTC.

This rearrangement joins TRBV29-1 to TRBJ1-2; TRBD1 agrees at 10 bases. The CDR3 contains 15 residues. V was clipped by 2 bases and J by 4 bases; unmatched bases: 7. CDR1 and CDR2 from the germline V gene are SQVTM and ANQGSEA. Written as DNA, the CDR3 is TGCAGCGTTGAAATCACGGGACAGGGGAGCTATGGCTACACCTTC. Translation gives CSVEITGQGSYGYTF.

The chain links TRBV19 to TRBJ1-5; TRBD1 is a possible D gene (6 bases). Germline V gene sequence: CDR1 LNHDA, CDR2 SQIVND (reference sequence). This CDR3 contains 14 residues. Trimming shortened V by 3 bases and J by 4 bases, and 10 bases separated the two germline ends. The CDR3 DNA reads TGTGCCAGTAGTATGTGGGGGCTAAATCAGCCCCAGCATTTT. Encoded protein: CASSMWGLNQPQHF.

This rearrangement joins TRBV6-2 or TRBV6-3 to TRBJ1-6; D may be TRBD1 (5 bases). This CDR3 has 14 residues. Germline lookup yields CDR1 MNHEY and CDR2 SVGEGT. The V gene lost 4 bases and the J gene lost 4 bases, with 8 bases spanning the gap. Here the CDR3 reads CASSSTVYNSPLHF. CDR3 nucleotide sequence: TGTGCCAGCAGTTCGACAGTTTATAATTCACCCCTCCACTTT.

This clone was detected once. The rearrangement uses TRBV4-3 and TRBJ1-3; a weak D match, TRBD1 (5 bases). V lost 9 bases to trimming and J lost 1 base, with 7 bases between them. Germline CDR1 is LGHNA and CDR2 is YSLEER. The CDR3 totals 12 residues. The CDR3: CASKGSGNTIYF. DNA of the CDR3: TGCGCCAGTAAGGGGTCTGGAAACACCATATATTTT.

This clone occurred a few times. The same CDR3 can be traced to other DNA sequences in this sample. For the CDR3, the DNA is TGTGCCAGCAGTTATGGGACTAGCGGGGGGCAAGAGACCCAGTACTTC. Amino acid sequence: CASSYGTSGGQETQYF. The chain combines TRBV6-2 or TRBV6-3 with TRBJ2-5, with 15 bases aligning to TRBD2. Losses at the gene ends were 3 bases for V and 2 bases for J; bases not matched to a gene: 1. CDR1 is MNHEY and CDR2 is SVGEGT in the germline V gene. The CDR3 consists of 16 residues.

V is TRBV11-2 and J is TRBJ1-3, with a possible D match to TRBD1 (6 bases). Germline loops: CDR1 SGHAT, CDR2 FQNNGV. V gave up 1 base and J gave up 3 bases, with 13 bases separating them. There are 16 residues in the CDR3. Written as DNA, the CDR3 is TGTGCCAGCAGCTTAGTTCCAGGGGCTGGTGGAAACACCATATATTTT. Encoded protein: CASSLVPGAGGNTIYF.

This chain connects TRBV6-1 to TRBJ2-3; no firm D call. This CDR3 region has 13 residues. In germline, CDR1 is MNHNS, CDR2 SASEGT. V lost 2 bases to trimming and J lost 6 bases, with 9 bases between them. This chain's CDR3 is CASSERGGDTQYF. CDR3 DNA: TGTGCCAGCAGTGAACGCGGTGGGGATACGCAGTATTTT.

The chain carries TRBV23-1 and TRBJ2-4; the match to TRBD2 covers 12 bases. TRBV23-1 is sorted into the ORF group, with uncertain function. V was clipped by 9 bases and J by 1 base; unmatched bases: 7. The CDR3 runs to 16 residues. Here the CDR3 reads CARLAGGNIAKNIQYF. CDR3 coding DNA: TGCGCCAGGCTAGCGGGGGGGAATATCGCCAAAAACATTCAGTACTTC.

This chain joins TRBV15 and TRBJ2-3; 7 bases align to TRBD1. CDR1 LNHNV and CDR2 YYDKDF come from the germline V gene (reference sequence). V shed 1 base, J shed 4 bases, and the junction held 2 bases outside the gene matches. The CDR3 totals 14 residues. The CDR3 loop reads CATSRVDRSDTQYF. Here the CDR3 DNA reads TGTGCCACCAGCAGAGTGGACAGGTCAGATACGCAGTATTTT. Using reference TRBV15 and TRBJ2-3 for the parts outside the CDR3, the full variable domain is DAMVIQNPRYQVTQFGKPVTLSCSQTLNHNVMYWYQQKSSQAPKLLFHYYDKDFNNEADTPDNFQSRRPNTSFCFLDIRSPGLGDTAMYLCATSRVDRSDTQYFGPGTRLTVL.

This chain connects TRBV27 to TRBJ1-1; unclear D gene. The germline V gene has CDR1 MNHEY and CDR2 SMNVEV (reference sequence). The CDR3 covers 13 residues. The germline V and J ends were trimmed by 6 bases and 0 bases, with 8 bases remaining between them. The CDR3 is CASRSELNTEAFF. The DNA of the CDR3 is TGTGCCAGCAGATCGGAGCTGAACACTGAAGCTTTCTTT.

The chain employs TRBV19 and TRBJ2-7; 10 positions match TRBD1. V was clipped by 6 bases and J by 2 bases; unmatched bases: 4. This CDR3 is built from 14 residues. CDR1 and CDR2 from the germline V gene are LNHDA and SQIVND (reference sequence). The CDR3 coding sequence is TGTGCCAGTAGGATCGGACAGGGGGCCTACGAGCAGTACTTC. This codes for CASRIGQGAYEQYF.

This chain uses TRBV12-3 or TRBV12-4 with TRBJ1-4; no reliable D call. V shed 7 bases and J shed 10 bases, with 10 bases lying between them. The CDR3 totals 11 residues. This CDR3 is CASINAGKLFF. For the CDR3, the DNA is TGTGCCAGCATCAACGCCGGAAAACTGTTTTTT.

This chain joins TRBV3-1 (or the pseudogene TRBV3-2) and TRBJ1-2; 10 nucleotides align to TRBD1. The CDR3 totals 16 residues. V shed 2 bases, J shed 6 bases, and the junction held 9 bases outside the gene matches. Germline V CDR1 and CDR2: LGHDT, YNNKEL (reference sequence). CDR3 DNA: TGTGCCAGCAGCCAAATGTTAGGACAGGGGGTCCATGGCTACACCTTC. Its translation is CASSQMLGQGVHGYTF.

The chain is built from TRBV7-2 and TRBJ1-5, with TRBD1 as a possible D gene (6 bases). Trimming took 4 bases from V and 6 from J, leaving 10 bases between them. Germline assignment: CDR1 SGHTA and CDR2 FQGNSA. The CDR3 is 13 residues long. Here the CDR3 reads CASSSDRFQPQHF. The CDR3 coding sequence is TGTGCCAGCAGCTCCGACAGGTTTCAGCCCCAGCATTTT.

The CDR3 DNA follows: TGTGCCAGCAGAGATAGCGGGAGCTCCTACAATGAGCAGTTCTTC. This sequence encodes CASRDSGSSYNEQFF. V and J are TRBV6-5 and TRBJ2-1, with TRBD2 matching over 9 bases. Germline V lookup: CDR1 MNHEY, CDR2 SVGAGI. V shed 6 bases, J shed 0 bases, and the junction held 3 bases outside the gene matches. The CDR3 spans 15 residues.

The V and J genes are TRBV9 and TRBJ2-5; D remains unclear. From germline, CDR1 is SGDLS and CDR2 YYNGEE. This CDR3 has 15 residues. V lost 0 bases, J lost 4 bases, and 13 bases lay in between. The DNA for the CDR3 is TGTGCCAGCAGCGTAGATTCCAGTACCATAGAGACCCAGTACTTC. The encoded protein is CASSVDSSTIETQYF.

V is TRBV6-5 and J is TRBJ2-7; maybe TRBD2 (5 bases). Trimming stripped 6 bases from V and 3 bases from J, with 12 bases between. Germline-derived CDR1 and CDR2 are MNHEY and SVGAGI. The length of the CDR3 is 13 residues. The CDR3 region is CASSVGLGYEQYF. DNA for the CDR3: TGTGCCAGCAGCGTCGGACTGGGCTACGAGCAGTACTTC.